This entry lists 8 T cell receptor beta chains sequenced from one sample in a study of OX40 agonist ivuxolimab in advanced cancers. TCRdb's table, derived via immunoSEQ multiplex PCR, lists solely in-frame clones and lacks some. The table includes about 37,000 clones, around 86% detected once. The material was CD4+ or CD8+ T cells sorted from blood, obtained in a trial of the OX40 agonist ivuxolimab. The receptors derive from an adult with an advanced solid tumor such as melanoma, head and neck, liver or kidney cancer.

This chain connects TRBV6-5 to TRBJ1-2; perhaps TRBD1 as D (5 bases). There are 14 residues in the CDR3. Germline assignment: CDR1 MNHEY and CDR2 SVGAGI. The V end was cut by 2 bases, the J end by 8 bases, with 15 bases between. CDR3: CASSYGGTLRGYTF. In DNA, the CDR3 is TGTGCCAGCAGTTACGGTGGGACCCTAAGGGGCTACACCTTC.

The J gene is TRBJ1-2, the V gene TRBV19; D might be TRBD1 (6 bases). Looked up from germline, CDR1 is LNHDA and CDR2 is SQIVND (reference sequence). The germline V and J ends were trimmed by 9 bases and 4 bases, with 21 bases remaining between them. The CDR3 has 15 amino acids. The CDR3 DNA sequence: TGTGCCAGCCAAAGGGATGGGGGGCGAACCTATGGCTACACCTTC. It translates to CASQRDGGRTYGYTF.

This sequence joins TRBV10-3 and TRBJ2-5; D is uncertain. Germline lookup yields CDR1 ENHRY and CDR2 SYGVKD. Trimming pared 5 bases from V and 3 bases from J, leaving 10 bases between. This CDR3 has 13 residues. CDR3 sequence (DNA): TGTGCCATCAGTTACTCGGAAAAAGAGACCCAGTACTTC. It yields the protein CAISYSEKETQYF.

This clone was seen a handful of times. In nucleotides, the CDR3 is TGCGCCAGTAATCGTGGGGGGGCTTCCGGGGAGCTGTTTTTT. Encoded protein: CASNRGGASGELFF. The chain recombines TRBV4-1 with TRBJ2-2, with D tentatively TRBD2 (7 bases). Trimming stripped 9 bases from V and 6 bases from J, with 17 bases between. The germline V gene encodes CDR1 MGHRA and CDR2 YSYEKL. This CDR3 has 14 amino acids.

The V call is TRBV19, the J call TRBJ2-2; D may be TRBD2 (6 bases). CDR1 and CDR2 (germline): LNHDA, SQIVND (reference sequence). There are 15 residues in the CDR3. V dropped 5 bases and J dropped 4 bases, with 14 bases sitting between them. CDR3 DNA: TGTGCCAGTAGTTCGGGACCGGGGGTCACCGGGGAGCTGTTTTTT. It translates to CASSSGPGVTGELFF.

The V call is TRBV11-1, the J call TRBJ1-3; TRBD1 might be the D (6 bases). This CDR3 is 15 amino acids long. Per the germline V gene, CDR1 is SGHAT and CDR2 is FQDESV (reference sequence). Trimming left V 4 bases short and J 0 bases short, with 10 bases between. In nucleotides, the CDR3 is TGTGCCAGCAGCTCAGGACAGTACTCTGGAAACACCATATATTTT. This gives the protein CASSSGQYSGNTIYF.

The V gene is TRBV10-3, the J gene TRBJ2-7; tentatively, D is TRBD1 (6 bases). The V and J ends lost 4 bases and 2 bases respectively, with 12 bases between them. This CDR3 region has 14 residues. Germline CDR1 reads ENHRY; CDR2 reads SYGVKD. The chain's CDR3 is CAISGTVNPYEQYF. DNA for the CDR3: TGTGCCATCAGTGGGACAGTTAACCCCTACGAGCAGTACTTC.

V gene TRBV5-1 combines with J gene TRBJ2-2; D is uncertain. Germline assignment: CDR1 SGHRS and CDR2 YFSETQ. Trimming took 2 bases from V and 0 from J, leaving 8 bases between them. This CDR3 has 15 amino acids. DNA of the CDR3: TGCGCCAGCAGCTTCAAGGGTGCGAACACCGGGGAGCTGTTTTTT. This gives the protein CASSFKGANTGELFF.